The 22 T cell receptor beta chains reported below all come from one sample, sequenced in a study of T cell clonotyping in hematopoietic cell transplantation listed by TCRdb under 2021. The library was prepared using the immunoSEQ multiplex PCR assay. The source is immuneACCESS, and TCRdb retained only in-frame sequences with V and J called. Part of the clones is not carried over; for the studies checked, unresolved V genes explain less than half of this, and the remainder is unexplained. This sample holds roughly 45,000 clones; approximately 84% were observed only once. 5.9% of the sample is held by the ten biggest clonotypes. Explained via the paper, the time point label denotes: recipient sample about 28 days before transplant, after cytoreduction. Sequenced material: peripheral blood mononuclear cells, taken before stem cell transplant. These receptors all stem from a man aged 55 to 70 with biphenotypic leukemia. Some clones in this sample may be carry-over from other donors' samples.

V is TRBV11-3 and J is TRBJ2-5; TRBD2 might be the D (6 bases). Trimming left V 5 bases short and J 5 bases short, with 12 bases between. This CDR3 has 13 residues. The V gene's germline CDR1 is SGHNT and CDR2 YENEEA. The chain's CDR3 is CASSPTGGETQYF. CDR3 coding DNA: TGTGCCAGCAGCCCCACTGGGGGGGAGACCCAGTACTTC.

V and J are TRBV9 and TRBJ2-1, with 7 positions matching TRBD2. Germline V gene lookup returns CDR1 SGDLS and CDR2 YYNGEE. CDR3 length equals 19 residues. V shed 0 bases, J shed 0 bases, and the junction held 12 bases outside the gene matches. CDR3 protein: CASSVASSGDYSSYNEQFF. The CDR3 bases are TGTGCCAGCAGCGTAGCGTCCAGCGGGGATTATAGCTCCTACAATGAGCAGTTCTTC.

The chain carries TRBV30 and TRBJ2-3; D uncertain. Germline CDR1 and CDR2: GTSNPN and SVGIG (reference sequence). There are 13 residues in the CDR3. Trimming removed 8 bases at V and 2 bases at J, with 14 bases between. The CDR3 is CAAQADATDTQYF. CDR3 in DNA: TGTGCCGCACAAGCCGACGCCACAGATACGCAGTATTTT.

This rearrangement joins TRBV5-1 to TRBJ2-5, with 10 bases aligning to TRBD2. The germline gives CDR1 SGHRS, CDR2 YFSETQ. The CDR3 loop spans 16 amino acids. Germline trimming cut 3 bases from V and 4 bases from J; bases unmatched to any gene: 9. The CDR3 sequence is CASSSGGAGGRETQYF. CDR3 nucleotides: TGCGCCAGCAGCTCCGGCGGAGCGGGAGGGCGAGAGACCCAGTACTTC.

J is TRBJ2-7 and V is TRBV5-1; 8 bases agree with TRBD1. After removal of 4 bases from V and 3 bases from J, the junction contained 6 bases not matched to a gene. Germline CDR1 is SGHRS and CDR2 is YFSETQ. The CDR3 extends over 14 amino acids. The CDR3 spells CASSPQTGDYEQYF. In DNA, the CDR3 is TGCGCCAGCAGCCCGCAGACAGGGGACTACGAGCAGTACTTC.

This clone has more than one count but fewer than ten. This chain uses TRBV2 with TRBJ2-7, with 7 bases that match TRBD2. The CDR3 sequence is 15 residues long. V dropped 6 bases and J dropped 5; count of bases not matched to a gene: 13. Germline V gene sequence: CDR1 SNHLY, CDR2 FYNNEI. CDR3 residues: CASSSGAGVSNEQYF. In DNA form, the CDR3 reads TGTGCCAGCAGCTCCGGGGCGGGAGTTTCGAACGAGCAGTACTTC.

The chain combines TRBV4-1 with TRBJ1-1; D might be TRBD1 (6 bases). Germline CDR1 reads MGHRA; CDR2 reads YSYEKL. V lost 3 bases, J lost 5 bases, and 22 bases lay in between. CDR3 length: 17 residues. The CDR3: CASSHPPDSGAGTEAFF. In nucleotides, the CDR3 is TGCGCCAGCAGCCACCCCCCGGACAGTGGGGCCGGGACTGAAGCTTTCTTT.

This chain links TRBV7-2 with TRBJ2-7; weak D call: TRBD1 (6 bases). V gave up 5 bases and J gave up 4 bases, with 18 bases separating them. There are 15 residues in the CDR3. Germline CDR1 reads SGHTA; CDR2 reads FQGNSA. The CDR3 here is CASSTGPGTNYEQYF. The CDR3 DNA reads as TGTGCCAGCAGCACCGGACCCGGGACAAATTACGAGCAGTACTTC.

This chain links TRBV28 with TRBJ2-7, with no clear D. Trimming removed 7 bases at V and 4 bases at J, with 14 bases between. The CDR3 covers 13 residues. Germline V CDR1 and CDR2: MDHEN, SYDVKM. This CDR3 reads CASKGSATYEQYF. As DNA, the CDR3 is TGTGCCAGCAAGGGCAGTGCGACATACGAGCAGTACTTC.

The rearrangement links TRBV18 to TRBJ2-7, with D uncertain. Trimming left V 3 bases short and J 3 bases short, with 3 bases between. Germline V CDR1 and CDR2: KGHSH, LQKENI. The CDR3 extends over 11 amino acids. The CDR3 nucleotides read TGTGCCAGCTCACCTGGCTACGAGCAGTACTTC. This sequence encodes CASSPGYEQYF.

The V call is TRBV28, the J call TRBJ2-5; 11 bases align to TRBD2. Germline trimming cut 6 bases from V and 4 bases from J; bases unmatched to any gene: 10. Per germline, CDR1 MDHEN and CDR2 SYDVKM. The length of the CDR3 is 16 residues. The CDR3 DNA is TGTGCCAGCAGCCCGGGGACTAGCGGAAGGGGAGAGACCCAGTACTTC. As protein: CASSPGTSGRGETQYF. Together with reference TRBV28 and TRBJ2-5, the CDR3 gives the full variable domain: DVKVTQSSRYLVKRTGEKVFLECVQDMDHENMFWYRQDPGLGLRLIYFSYDVKMKEKGDIPEGYSVSREKKERFSLILESASTNQTSMYLCASSPGTSGRGETQYFGPGTRLLVL.

The chain couples TRBV7-8 to TRBJ2-2; 10 bases align to TRBD2. This CDR3 region has 18 residues. Germline V gives CDR1 SGHVS, CDR2 FQNEAQ. V shed 5 bases and J 3 bases; nucleotides not matched to a gene: 12. As DNA, the CDR3 is TGTGCCAGCAGCCGCACCCAGGGACTAGCGATAGACACCGGGGAGCTGTTTTTT. It codes for CASSRTQGLAIDTGELFF.

The genes are TRBV9 and TRBJ1-4; D may be TRBD1 (6 bases). The CDR3 spans 15 residues. Trimming removed 4 bases from V and 4 bases from J, with 14 bases in between. In germline, CDR1 is SGDLS, CDR2 YYNGEE. The CDR3 loop reads CASSSPGGGNEKLFF. In DNA form, the CDR3 reads TGTGCCAGCAGCTCCCCCGGGGGCGGTAATGAAAAACTGTTTTTT. Variable domain in full (rest from reference TRBV9 and TRBJ1-4): DSGVTQTPKHLITATGQRVTLRCSPRSGDLSVYWYQQSLDQGLQFLIQYYNGEERAKGNILERFSAQQFPDLHSELNLSSLELGDSALYFCASSSPGGGNEKLFFGSGTQLSVL.

The chain joins TRBV5-1 to TRBJ2-5, with 10 bases aligning to TRBD2. The CDR3 is 14 amino acids. Germline trimming cut 7 bases from V and 5 bases from J; bases unmatched to any gene: 8. CDR1 is SGHRS, CDR2 YFSETQ, per germline. CDR3 sequence: CASVRTSGAETQYF. CDR3 bases: TGCGCCAGCGTCCGGACTAGCGGCGCTGAGACCCAGTACTTC.

The chain joins TRBV11-2 to TRBJ2-1; TRBD2 agrees at 9 bases. Trimming took 0 bases from V and 5 from J; bases not matched to a gene: 5. This CDR3 comprises 16 residues. CDR1 and CDR2 (germline): SGHAT, FQNNGV. For the CDR3, the DNA is TGTGCCAGCAGCTTAGATGAAGCGGGAGGTAACAATGAGCAGTTCTTC. Protein sequence: CASSLDEAGGNNEQFF.

In this sample, this clone turned up a few times. The chain is built from TRBV7-2 and TRBJ2-3; TRBD2 matches 8 bases. The CDR3 totals 16 residues. The ends lost 3 bases at V and 2 bases at J; junction bases unmatched: 7. Germline loops: CDR1 SGHTA, CDR2 FQGNSA. The CDR3, as DNA: TGTGCCAGCAGCTTTGGGGCGCGGGGGGACACAGATACGCAGTATTTT. It specifies CASSFGARGDTDTQYF.

The rearrangement joins TRBV30 to TRBJ1-2, with a possible D match to TRBD1 (5 bases). This CDR3 contains 15 residues. Germline CDR1 is GTSNPN and CDR2 is SVGIG (reference sequence). V gave up 0 bases and J gave up 1 base, with 12 bases separating them. Here the CDR3 DNA reads TGTGCCTGGAGTGTACGACAGAAGATTAACTATGGCTACACCTTC. Translation gives CAWSVRQKINYGYTF. The variable domain in full, with the rest retrieved from reference TRBV30 and TRBJ1-2, is SQTIHQWPATLVQPVGSPLSLECTVEGTSNPNLYWYRQAAGRGLQLLFYSVGIGQISSEVPQNLSASRPQDRQFILSSKKLLLSDSGFYLCAWSVRQKINYGYTFGSGTRLTVV.

This chain links TRBV7-8 with TRBJ1-1, with unresolved D. Germline CDR1 is SGHVS and CDR2 is FQNEAQ. Trimming pared 5 bases from V and 1 base from J, leaving 5 bases between. The CDR3 loop spans 12 amino acids. DNA of the CDR3: TGTGCCAGCAGCCGGGGGAACACTGAAGCTTTCTTT. This codes for CASSRGNTEAFF.

The chain links TRBV6-5 to TRBJ2-7, with no clear D. The length of the CDR3 is 15 residues. Germline V CDR1 and CDR2: MNHEY, SVGAGI. Between the trimmed V and J ends, which lost 5 bases and 3 bases, there was a span of 17 bases. The CDR3 protein is CASSPTLFTVYEQYF. The CDR3 nucleotides are TGTGCCAGCAGTCCCACGCTGTTCACGGTCTACGAGCAGTACTTC.

The chain is built from TRBV19 and TRBJ1-5, with TRBD1 identical over 9 bases. The germline CDR1 and CDR2 sequences are LNHDA and SQIVND (reference sequence). V trimming: 7 bases; J trimming: 7 bases; junction bases outside the gene matches: 5. The CDR3 covers 13 residues. The CDR3 nucleotides read TGTGCCAGTACCCGACAGGGGGGCCAGCCCCAGCATTTT. This codes for CASTRQGGQPQHF.

V gene TRBV30 combines with J gene TRBJ1-5, with D perhaps TRBD1 (5 bases). The CDR3 sequence is 13 residues long. Per germline, CDR1 GTSNPN and CDR2 SVGIG (reference sequence). V lost 2 bases, J lost 7 bases, and 12 bases lay in between. The CDR3 DNA reads TGTGCCTGGAGTCTGGAGGGGAGGCAGCCCCAGCATTTT. This sequence encodes CAWSLEGRQPQHF.

The gene calls are TRBV30 and TRBJ2-7; D tentatively fits TRBD1 or TRBD2 (5 bases each). This CDR3 comprises 13 residues. Trimming left V 1 base short and J 0 bases short, with 7 bases between. Looked up from germline, CDR1 is GTSNPN and CDR2 is SVGIG (reference sequence). CDR3 amino acids: CAWSAGASYEQYF. The CDR3 nucleotides read TGTGCCTGGAGTGCCGGGGCCTCCTACGAGCAGTACTTC.